The 25 T cell receptor beta chains below come from one sample, sequenced in a study of blood T cell repertoires in COVID-19. Produced via immunoSEQ multiplex PCR; TCRdb's table is partial and in-frame only. The sample comprises approximately 100,000 clones, roughly 80% of which are singletons, and 18% rests with the top ten. The sequenced material came from peripheral blood. The receptor source for this set is a woman aged 55-70 years with acute or convalescent COVID-19.

V and J are TRBV19 and TRBJ1-5; tentative D call: TRBD1 (5 bases). From germline, CDR1 is LNHDA and CDR2 SQIVND (reference sequence). V lost 8 bases to trimming and J lost 6 bases, with 20 bases between them. This CDR3 has 15 residues. This CDR3 is CASRDQGWEGQPQHF. As DNA, the CDR3 is TGTGCCAGTCGGGATCAGGGTTGGGAGGGTCAGCCCCAGCATTTT.

There are a few counts of this clone. The chain joins TRBV5-3 to TRBJ1-4; D call uncertain. TRBV5-3 is an ORF for which the function is uncertain. The CDR3 is 18 amino acids. The ends were cut back, 0 bases at V and 0 bases at J, with 15 bases in the middle. The CDR3 protein is CARSLADATGTTNEKLFF. CDR3 nucleotides: TGTGCCAGAAGCTTGGCGGACGCGACGGGGACAACTAATGAAAAACTGTTTTTT.

This sequence joins TRBV3-1 (or the pseudogene TRBV3-2) and TRBJ2-5, with 10 bases aligning to TRBD1. This CDR3 is 14 amino acids long. Trimming cost V 4 bases and J 4 bases; bases outside gene matches: 3. Germline values: CDR1 LGHDT, CDR2 YNNKEL (reference sequence). The CDR3 bases are TGTGCCAGCAGCCGACAGGGGGCTGGAGAGACCCAGTACTTC. Its protein is CASSRQGAGETQYF.

The chain carries TRBV23-1 and TRBJ1-1; D remains ambiguous. TRBV23-1 is filed as an ORF, its function uncertain. The V end was cut by 8 bases, the J end by 8 bases, with 6 bases between. The CDR3 covers 9 residues. Here the CDR3 reads CASQTEAFF. CDR3 bases: TGCGCCAGCCAGACAGAAGCTTTCTTT.

This chain uses TRBV4-1 with TRBJ2-3; 9 bases fit TRBD1. Per germline, CDR1 MGHRA and CDR2 YSYEKL. The CDR3 contains 16 residues. V dropped 0 bases and J dropped 3; count of bases not matched to a gene: 4. CDR3 sequence reads: CASSQDLGQGTDTQYF. In nucleotides, the CDR3 is TGCGCCAGCAGCCAAGACCTCGGACAGGGGACAGATACGCAGTATTTT.

In its sample, this clone was seen a few times. The J gene is TRBJ1-6, the V gene TRBV19; 7 bases map to TRBD1. V trimming: 1 base; J trimming: 8 bases; junction bases outside the gene matches: 2. The CDR3 runs to 14 residues. Per the germline V gene, CDR1 is LNHDA and CDR2 is SQIVND (reference sequence). CDR3 amino acids: CASSIGTGDSPLHF. The CDR3 DNA follows: TGTGCCAGTAGTATAGGGACAGGAGATTCACCCCTCCACTTT.

The chain links TRBV28 to TRBJ1-5; D remains unclear. The CDR3 loop spans 12 amino acids. The germline V gene has CDR1 MDHEN and CDR2 SYDVKM. Trimming shortened V by 3 bases and J by 11 bases, and 11 bases separated the two germline ends. CDR3 amino acids: CASSFSSGTQHF. The CDR3 DNA follows: TGTGCCAGCAGTTTCTCCTCCGGGACCCAGCATTTT.

The V call is TRBV6-2 or TRBV6-3, the J call TRBJ2-1; D is perhaps TRBD1 (6 bases). V was shortened by 6 bases and J by 2 bases, with 8 bases between the two germline ends. The germline V gene has CDR1 MNHEY and CDR2 SVGEGT. This CDR3 comprises 13 residues. CDR3 amino acids: CASSQGPYNEQFF. CDR3 DNA sequence: TGTGCCAGCAGCCAGGGGCCCTACAATGAGCAGTTCTTC.

The chain carries TRBV7-2 and TRBJ1-3; D is unresolved. Germline V CDR1 and CDR2: SGHTA, FQGNSA. V shed 1 base and J shed 2 bases, with 12 bases lying between them. CDR3 length equals 16 residues. CDR3 coding DNA: TGTGCCAGCAGCTTAGGCCCGGGGTTCGCTGGAAACACCATATATTTT. This translates into CASSLGPGFAGNTIYF.

The V gene is TRBV28, the J gene TRBJ2-5, with D unresolved. The CDR3 is 15 amino acids. V was cut by 4 bases and J by 3 bases, with 15 bases left in between. In germline, CDR1 is MDHEN, CDR2 SYDVKM. CDR3 nucleotide sequence: TGTGCCAGCAGTTGGTTGGGTCTCGAGGAAGAGACCCAGTACTTC. Residues: CASSWLGLEEETQYF.

J is TRBJ2-7 and V is TRBV7-2; D uncertain. Deletions cut 3 bases from V and 6 bases from J, with 12 bases between. Germline loops: CDR1 SGHTA, CDR2 FQGNSA. There are 13 residues in the CDR3. CDR3 in amino acids: CASSLGRRSEQYF. CDR3 in DNA: TGTGCCAGCAGCTTGGGTAGACGGAGCGAGCAGTACTTC.

The chain joins TRBV28 to TRBJ1-1; TRBD1 matches at 8 bases. Germline V gives CDR1 MDHEN, CDR2 SYDVKM. With 10 bases clipped from V and 1 base from J, the junction kept 8 bases outside the gene matches. The CDR3 sequence is 14 residues long. The CDR3 sequence: CANKGTGGNTEAFF. The CDR3 bases are TGTGCCAACAAAGGGACAGGTGGGAACACTGAAGCTTTCTTT.

V and J are TRBV3-1 (or the pseudogene TRBV3-2) and TRBJ1-3; the D gene is possibly TRBD1 (6 bases). CDR1 is LGHDT and CDR2 is YNNKEL in the germline V gene (reference sequence). There are 15 residues in the CDR3. Trimming left V 4 bases short and J 7 bases short, with 17 bases between. Here the CDR3 DNA reads TGTGCCAGCAGCCCGGACAGAACCCTGTTTAACACCATATATTTT. Translating gives CASSPDRTLFNTIYF.

V is TRBV20-1 and J is TRBJ2-1; 7 bases fit TRBD2. CDR3 size: 11 residues. Germline lookup yields CDR1 DFQATT and CDR2 SNEGSKA (reference sequence). The V and J ends lost 7 bases and 15 bases, in that order; junction bases with no gene match: 12. CDR3 region: CSVASGDVGFF. CDR3 coding DNA: TGCAGTGTCGCAAGCGGGGATGTCGGGTTCTTC.

The V call is TRBV28, the J call TRBJ1-2; D is unresolved. Trimming shortened V by 6 bases and J by 4 bases, and 9 bases separated the two germline ends. The CDR3 length is 12 residues. Germline CDR1 MDHEN, CDR2 SYDVKM. In DNA, the CDR3 is TGTGCCAGCAGGCGGAGGTCCTATGGCTACACCTTC. It is translated as CASRRRSYGYTF.

The V and J genes are TRBV28 and TRBJ1-1, with D possibly being TRBD1 (5 bases). The CDR3 extends over 11 amino acids. From germline, CDR1 is MDHEN and CDR2 SYDVKM. V lost 3 bases, J lost 8 bases, and 7 bases lay in between. This chain's CDR3 is CASSFDREAFF. The CDR3 DNA is TGTGCCAGCAGTTTCGACAGAGAAGCTTTCTTT.

This sequence joins TRBV19 and TRBJ2-7; 9 bases fit TRBD2. CDR3 length: 15 amino acids. Trimming took 3 bases from V and 5 from J; bases not matched to a gene: 8. The germline V gene has CDR1 LNHDA and CDR2 SQIVND (reference sequence). CDR3 bases: TGTGCCAGTAGTATGGCGGCGGGAGGGCTCCACGAGCAGTACTTC. This encodes CASSMAAGGLHEQYF. Complete variable domain (other parts from reference TRBV19 and TRBJ2-7): DGGITQSPKYLFRKEGQNVTLSCEQNLNHDAMYWYRQDPGQGLRLIYYSQIVNDFQKGDIAEGYSVSREKKESFPLTVTSAQKNPTAFYLCASSMAAGGLHEQYFGPGTRLTVT.

As regards this clone: Other DNA sequences from this sample encode an identical CDR3 as well. V gene TRBV5-1 combines with J gene TRBJ2-5, with TRBD2 identical over 10 bases. The V segment lost 2 bases and the J segment 2 bases; nucleotides outside the gene matches: 0. The CDR3 is made up of 14 amino acids. Germline assignment: CDR1 SGHRS and CDR2 YFSETQ. The CDR3 spells CASSLAGGQETQYF. The CDR3 bases are TGCGCCAGCAGCTTAGCGGGGGGGCAAGAGACCCAGTACTTC.

The chain has TRBV7-2 and TRBJ1-3; D gene uncertain. V was shortened by 1 base and J by 4 bases, with 11 bases between the two germline ends. This CDR3 has 15 residues. Germline CDR1 and CDR2: SGHTA and FQGNSA. The CDR3 coding sequence is TGTGCCAGCAGCTTAGATATGCCGGGGGGAAACACCATATATTTT. Translation: CASSLDMPGGNTIYF.

The chain joins TRBV9 to TRBJ1-5; D unclear. The germline V gene encodes CDR1 SGDLS and CDR2 YYNGEE. The V end was cut by 0 bases, the J end by 4 bases, with 11 bases between. This CDR3 contains 15 residues. The CDR3 is CASSVGPGQNQPQHF. CDR3 DNA: TGTGCCAGCAGCGTAGGTCCAGGTCAAAATCAGCCCCAGCATTTT.

The chain is built from TRBV7-2 and TRBJ1-5; D remains unclear. This CDR3 is 15 amino acids long. Between the trimmed V and J ends, which lost 3 bases and 3 bases, there was a span of 12 bases. Germline V lookup: CDR1 SGHTA, CDR2 FQGNSA. The CDR3 sequence: CASSFVEGSNQPQHF. CDR3 nucleotide sequence: TGTGCCAGCAGCTTTGTCGAGGGATCCAATCAGCCCCAGCATTTT.

This clone was counted only a few times. The CDR3 reads CASSQLTAQLYGYTF. The CDR3 coding sequence is TGCGCCAGCAGCCAATTGACAGCTCAACTATATGGCTACACCTTC. This chain joins TRBV4-1 and TRBJ1-2, with a tentative D call TRBD1 (5 bases). The V gene's germline CDR1 is MGHRA and CDR2 YSYEKL. Trimming shortened V by 2 bases and J by 5 bases, and 15 bases separated the two germline ends. The CDR3 runs to 15 residues.

The J gene is TRBJ2-3, the V gene TRBV5-4, with unresolved D. Germline V gene lookup returns CDR1 SGHNT and CDR2 YYREEE (reference sequence). Trimming removed 6 bases from V and 0 bases from J, with 11 bases in between. CDR3 length: 14 residues. Here the CDR3 DNA reads TGTGCCAGCAATCGCCGGTTCAGCACAGATACGCAGTATTTT. Residues: CASNRRFSTDTQYF. The full variable domain, completed using reference TRBV5-4 and TRBJ2-3, is ETGVTQSPTHLIKTRGQQVTLRCSSQSGHNTVSWYQQALGQGPQFIFQYYREEENGRGNFPPRFSGLQFPNYSSELNVNALELDDSALYLCASNRRFSTDTQYFGPGTRLTVL.

The V gene is TRBV2, the J gene TRBJ2-5, with 7 positions matching TRBD1. The CDR3 consists of 14 residues. V gave up 6 bases and J gave up 4 bases; unmatched junction bases: 8. The germline V gene has CDR1 SNHLY and CDR2 FYNNEI. As DNA, the CDR3 is TGTGCCAGCAGAGTAACAGGGGATAGAGAGACCCAGTACTTC. Its translation is CASRVTGDRETQYF.

This chain connects TRBV7-3 to TRBJ2-2; no definite D call. V was trimmed by 5 bases and J by 4 bases, leaving 2 bases between them. This CDR3 is 11 amino acids long. Germline assignment: CDR1 SGHTA and CDR2 FQGTGA. The CDR3 DNA sequence: TGTGCCAGCAGCCTCACCGGGGAGCTGTTTTTT. Amino acid sequence: CASSLTGELFF.